This entry lists 21 T cell receptor beta chains sequenced from one sample in a study of vaccination effects on CD4 cells after COVID-19. Antigen specificity for these receptors is unknown. The protocol was immunoSEQ multiplex PCR, while the TCRdb copy is restricted to in-frame clones and leaves out a portion. The sample lists roughly 60,000 clones, about 69% seen once, with under 30% in the top ten. With about 9 days of culture completed, CD4+ T cells were isolated. Sequencing was performed on CD4+ T cells from PBMCs cultured without peptide, taken before COVID-19 vaccination. The receptors were sampled from a human donor who had a prior SARS-CoV-2 infection.

This clone was found a few times. The gene calls are TRBV12-3 or TRBV12-4 and TRBJ1-4, with D unresolved. The CDR3 runs to 13 residues. Trimming cost V 5 bases and J 8 bases, with 12 bases left between them. The CDR3 DNA is TGTGCCAGCAGTGGGATCGGCGGGGAAAAACTGTTTTTT. Protein sequence: CASSGIGGEKLFF.

This sequence joins TRBV4-1 and TRBJ2-5; D gene unclear. CDR3 size: 13 residues. CDR1 MGHRA and CDR2 YSYEKL come from the germline V gene. V was trimmed by 0 bases and J by 10 bases, leaving 12 bases between them. CDR3 sequence reads: CASSQDYSRDQYF. CDR3 coding DNA: TGCGCCAGCAGCCAAGACTACAGCCGTGACCAGTACTTC.

The chain couples TRBV3-1 (or the pseudogene TRBV3-2) to TRBJ2-3, with 9 nucleotides matching TRBD2. CDR1 and CDR2 from the germline V gene are LGHDT and YNNKEL (reference sequence). The trim removed 2 bases at V and 6 bases at J, leaving 12 bases unmatched. There are 17 residues in the CDR3. CDR3 loop: CASSQWLVAGAADTQYF. CDR3 sequence (DNA): TGTGCCAGCAGCCAATGGCTTGTAGCGGGGGCCGCGGATACGCAGTATTTT.

The gene calls are TRBV6-5 and TRBJ1-6, with D perhaps matching TRBD1 (6 bases). Trimming pared 7 bases from V and 7 bases from J, leaving 17 bases between. The CDR3 is 15 amino acids. Looked up from germline, CDR1 is MNHEY and CDR2 is SVGAGI. The CDR3 region has the DNA TGTGCCAGCAACCAAGGGGGGGGCCGGAATTCACCCCTCCACTTT. Protein: CASNQGGGRNSPLHF.

This clone was found once. J is TRBJ2-5 and V is TRBV28, with 7 bases aligning to TRBD1. The CDR3 is made up of 16 amino acids. Germline lookup yields CDR1 MDHEN and CDR2 SYDVKM. After removal of 6 bases from V and 7 bases from J, the junction contained 17 bases not matched to a gene. The CDR3 nucleotides read TGTGCCAGCAGCCCCGGGACCTTCTCGAAGGGGGCGACCCAGTACTTC. Translated: CASSPGTFSKGATQYF.

This chain connects TRBV7-8 to TRBJ1-3, with D unresolved. V lost 2 bases and J 0 bases, leaving 2 bases between the germline ends. From germline, CDR1 is SGHVS and CDR2 FQNEAQ. This CDR3 has 13 residues. The CDR3 region is CASSLLSGNTIYF. The CDR3 DNA reads TGTGCCAGCAGCTTACTCTCTGGAAACACCATATATTTT.

The rearrangement uses TRBV6-5 and TRBJ2-5; the match to TRBD1 covers 7 bases. Germline values: CDR1 MNHEY, CDR2 SVGAGI. J gave up 4 bases and V 2 bases, and 4 bases lay outside the gene matches. The CDR3 consists of 14 residues. In nucleotides, the CDR3 is TGTGCCAGCAGTTACGAGGGGGCGGGAGAGACCCAGTACTTC. As protein: CASSYEGAGETQYF.

V usage is TRBV29-1 and J usage is TRBJ2-2; 13 bases map to TRBD2. CDR3 length: 14 amino acids. The V segment lost 5 bases and the J segment 5 bases; nucleotides outside the gene matches: 2. The germline V gene encodes CDR1 SQVTM and CDR2 ANQGSEA. CDR3 in amino acids: CSVRTSGGTGELFF. The CDR3 bases are TGCAGCGTTCGGACTAGCGGGGGAACCGGGGAGCTGTTTTTT.

V is TRBV6-2 or TRBV6-3 and J is TRBJ2-1, with D possibly TRBD2 on 7 matching bases. The germline CDR1 and CDR2 sequences are MNHEY and SVGEGT. V gave up 2 bases and J gave up 5 bases, with 13 bases separating them. CDR3 length: 15 residues. In DNA form, the CDR3 reads TGTGCCAGCAGTTACGGTGGGGGGGGCAACAATGAGCAGTTCTTC. Protein: CASSYGGGGNNEQFF.

The chain is built from TRBV6-1 and TRBJ2-7; D is unresolved. There are 15 residues in the CDR3. Per the germline V gene, CDR1 is MNHNS and CDR2 is SASEGT. The germline V and J ends were trimmed by 0 bases and 2 bases, with 11 bases remaining between them. CDR3 protein: CASSEALTEAYEQYF. In nucleotides, the CDR3 is TGTGCCAGCAGTGAAGCGCTAACAGAAGCCTACGAGCAGTACTTC.

This clone was recorded once. The rearrangement uses TRBV5-4 and TRBJ2-2; TRBD2 might be the D (5 bases). V lost 0 bases to trimming and J lost 5 bases, with 14 bases between them. The CDR3 sequence is 16 residues long. CDR1 SGHNT and CDR2 YYREEE come from the germline V gene (reference sequence). In DNA, the CDR3 is TGTGCCAGCAGCTTGGGGACTTTTAAAATAACCGGGGAGCTGTTTTTT. It is translated as CASSLGTFKITGELFF.

The chain recombines TRBV5-1 with TRBJ2-5; D remains unclear. From germline, CDR1 is SGHRS and CDR2 YFSETQ. V gave up 0 bases and J gave up 4 bases, with 13 bases separating them. This CDR3 is built from 15 residues. CDR3 loop: CASSLGSSNGETQYF. Written as DNA, the CDR3 is TGCGCCAGCAGCTTGGGGTCCTCTAACGGAGAGACCCAGTACTTC.

The V and J genes are TRBV11-3 and TRBJ2-5, with a tentative D call TRBD1 (5 bases). This CDR3 region has 14 residues. The V end was cut by 4 bases, the J end by 0 bases, with 9 bases between. The germline gives CDR1 SGHNT, CDR2 YENEEA. The CDR3 protein is CASSSTVYQETQYF. The CDR3 DNA reads as TGTGCCAGCAGCTCGACAGTTTACCAAGAGACCCAGTACTTC.

The CDR3 sequence: CATGTGSYEQYF. The CDR3 bases are TGTGCTACCGGGACGGGCTCCTACGAGCAGTACTTC. The chain is built from TRBV6-5 and TRBJ2-7; D tentatively reads TRBD1 or TRBD2 (5 bases each). CDR1 MNHEY and CDR2 SVGAGI come from the germline V gene. There are 12 residues in the CDR3.

This chain links TRBV21-1 with TRBJ2-1; whether TRBD2, the table's D call, matches the DNA was not checked. TRBV21-1 is a pseudogene locus. This CDR3 spans 18 amino acids. For the CDR3, the DNA is TGTGCCAGCAGCAAAAACCCTGCATGGGGGGGGCCTCGGAATGAGCAGTTCTTC. Its protein product is CASSKNPAWGGPRNEQFF.

V and J are TRBV18 and TRBJ1-2; D gene uncertain. This CDR3 region has 13 residues. V lost 0 bases, J lost 1 base, and 3 bases lay in between. Per the germline V gene, CDR1 is KGHSH and CDR2 is LQKENI. The CDR3 nucleotides are TGTGCCAGCTCACCACCGCTTAACTATGGCTACACCTTC. Amino acid sequence: CASSPPLNYGYTF.

The chain recombines TRBV30 with TRBJ2-3, with 8 bases identical to TRBD1. Germline V gene data show CDR1 as GTSNPN and CDR2 as SVGIG (reference sequence). This CDR3 region has 13 residues. The CDR3 spells CALQGASTDTQYF. The CDR3 nucleotides are TGTGCTCTTCAGGGGGCCAGCACAGATACGCAGTATTTT.

The chain carries TRBV5-5 and TRBJ1-1; D is possibly TRBD1 (6 bases). This CDR3 spans 13 amino acids. V lost 0 bases, J lost 7 bases, and 10 bases lay in between. Germline values: CDR1 SGHKS, CDR2 YYEKEE (reference sequence). The CDR3, as DNA: TGTGCCAGCAGCTTGGGGGGGCTTGGTGAAGCTTTCTTT. The encoded protein is CASSLGGLGEAFF.

The CDR3 DNA sequence: TGTGCCAGTAGTATAGTGGCGGAAAAACTGTTTTTT. Its protein is CASSIVAEKLFF. The chain combines TRBV19 with TRBJ1-4; no clear D gene. CDR3 size: 12 residues. Trimming left V 1 base short and J 8 bases short, with 5 bases between. Per the germline V gene, CDR1 is LNHDA and CDR2 is SQIVND (reference sequence).

The chain is built from TRBV20-1 and TRBJ2-1, with 7 nucleotides matching TRBD2. CDR1 is DFQATT and CDR2 is SNEGSKA in the germline V gene (reference sequence). The CDR3 totals 17 residues. V lost 3 bases to trimming and J lost 0 bases; unmatched junction nucleotides: 11. The CDR3 region has the DNA TGCAGTGCTAGTAAGTGGGACTACACCAACTCCTACAATGAGCAGTTCTTC. Protein sequence: CSASKWDYTNSYNEQFF.

The chain couples TRBV5-1 to TRBJ1-1; D gene uncertain. Germline V gene sequence: CDR1 SGHRS, CDR2 YFSETQ. Trimming removed 4 bases from V and 5 bases from J, with 12 bases in between. The length of the CDR3 is 13 residues. Here the CDR3 reads CASSTHPGTEAFF. The CDR3 nucleotides are TGCGCCAGCAGCACACACCCGGGGACTGAAGCTTTCTTT.